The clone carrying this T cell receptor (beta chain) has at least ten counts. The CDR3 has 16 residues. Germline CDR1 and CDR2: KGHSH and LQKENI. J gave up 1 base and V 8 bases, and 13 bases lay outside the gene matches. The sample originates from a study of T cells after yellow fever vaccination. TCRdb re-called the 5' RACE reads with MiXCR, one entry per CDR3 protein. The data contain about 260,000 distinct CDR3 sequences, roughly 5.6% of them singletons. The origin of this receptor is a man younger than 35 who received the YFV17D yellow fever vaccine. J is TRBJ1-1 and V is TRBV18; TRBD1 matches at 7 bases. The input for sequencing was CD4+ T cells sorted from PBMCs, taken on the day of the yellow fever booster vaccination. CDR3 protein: CASPENRGQPNTEAFF. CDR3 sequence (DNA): TGTGCCAGCCCCGAGAACAGGGGACAGCCGAACACTGAAGCTTTCTTT.